Following are 10 T cell receptor beta chains from one sample sequenced in a study of T cell responses to AZD1222 COVID-19 vaccine. The protocol was immunoSEQ multiplex PCR, while the TCRdb copy is restricted to in-frame clones and leaves out a portion. The sample records about 100,000 clones, 75% to 90% being singletons. The material was peripheral blood, obtained 28 days after the second AZD1222 dose. These receptors were collected from an adult who received the AZD1222 COVID-19 vaccine.

This chain connects TRBV9 to TRBJ1-1, with 12 bases lining up with TRBD1. The ends lost 4 bases at V and 5 bases at J; junction bases unmatched: 15. Germline V lookup: CDR1 SGDLS, CDR2 YYNGEE. The CDR3 totals 18 residues. The CDR3 loop reads CASSTRAGDRGRWTEAFF. CDR3 bases: TGTGCCAGCAGCACGAGGGCGGGGGACAGGGGGCGCTGGACTGAAGCTTTCTTT. The full variable domain, with the rest looked up from reference TRBV9 and TRBJ1-1, is DSGVTQTPKHLITATGQRVTLRCSPRSGDLSVYWYQQSLDQGLQFLIQYYNGEERAKGNILERFSAQQFPDLHSELNLSSLELGDSALYFCASSTRAGDRGRWTEAFFGQGTRLTVV.

The V gene is TRBV5-5, the J gene TRBJ2-7, with D perhaps matching TRBD1 (6 bases). Germline assignment: CDR1 SGHKS and CDR2 YYEKEE (reference sequence). The CDR3 consists of 15 residues. V lost 4 bases, J lost 0 bases, and 14 bases lay in between. This CDR3 reads CASSIGDIYSYEQYF. The CDR3 DNA sequence: TGTGCCAGCAGCATAGGGGACATCTACTCCTACGAGCAGTACTTC. Full variable domain (remainder filled in from reference TRBV5-5 and TRBJ2-7): DAGVTQSPTHLIKTRGQQVTLRCSPISGHKSVSWYQQVLGQGPQFIFQYYEKEERGRGNFPDRFSARQFPNYSSELNVNALLLGDSALYLCASSIGDIYSYEQYFGPGTRLTVT.

The chain recombines TRBV10-3 with TRBJ1-3; 9 nucleotides align to TRBD1. CDR3 size: 14 residues. Germline V gene data show CDR1 as ENHRY and CDR2 as SYGVKD. With V trimmed by 8 bases and J by 4 bases, 6 bases remained unmatched. The CDR3 DNA reads TGTGCCATCGGGGGACAGGGACGCGGAAACACCATATATTTT. Protein sequence: CAIGGQGRGNTIYF.

V is TRBV7-9 and J is TRBJ1-2; the match to TRBD1 covers 9 bases. Germline CDR1 and CDR2: SEHNR and FQNEAQ (reference sequence). Losses at the gene ends were 5 bases for V and 8 bases for J; bases not matched to a gene: 15. This CDR3 has 16 amino acids. CDR3 loop: CASSQDPGQGTSGYTF. The CDR3 bases are TGTGCCAGCAGCCAAGACCCGGGACAGGGTACGTCGGGCTACACCTTC.

This chain uses TRBV5-1 with TRBJ2-7, with 7 bases that match TRBD2. CDR1 is SGHRS, CDR2 YFSETQ, per germline. CDR3 length: 15 amino acids. The V segment lost 1 base and the J segment 5 bases; nucleotides outside the gene matches: 9. This chain's CDR3 is CASSLTPGGGDEQYF. The CDR3 DNA reads TGCGCCAGCAGCTTGACTCCGGGAGGAGGGGACGAGCAGTACTTC.

J is TRBJ2-7 and V is TRBV11-2; the match to TRBD2 covers 10 bases. From germline, CDR1 is SGHAT and CDR2 FQNNGV. J lost 1 base, V lost 4 bases, and 4 bases had no gene match. The CDR3 extends over 15 amino acids. This chain's CDR3 is CASSSQLAGSYEQYF. The CDR3 DNA follows: TGTGCCAGCAGCTCACAACTAGCGGGGTCCTACGAGCAGTACTTC.

The chain joins TRBV18 to TRBJ1-3; tentative D call: TRBD1 (6 bases). The CDR3 is 14 residues long. Germline V gene data show CDR1 as KGHSH and CDR2 as LQKENI. V gave up 3 bases and J gave up 6 bases, with 12 bases separating them. CDR3 in DNA: TGTGCCAGCTCACCCGGACAGACCGAAAACACCATATATTTT. This codes for CASSPGQTENTIYF.

V is TRBV7-6 and J is TRBJ1-4, with 8 bases aligning to TRBD1. The V and J ends lost 4 bases and 7 bases, in that order; junction bases with no gene match: 11. Germline CDR1 SGHVS, CDR2 FNYEAQ. This CDR3 contains 16 residues. The CDR3 region is CASSSGQGAGFEKLFF. The CDR3 DNA sequence: TGTGCCAGCAGCTCTGGTCAGGGGGCAGGTTTTGAAAAACTGTTTTTT. Complete variable domain (other parts from reference TRBV7-6 and TRBJ1-4): GAGVSQSPRYKVTKRGQDVALRCDPISGHVSLYWYRQALGQGPEFLTYFNYEAQQDKSGLPNDRFSAERPEGSISTLTIQRTEQRDSAMYRCASSSGQGAGFEKLFFGSGTQLSVL.

Here the CDR3 reads CASSLSTSTAQETQYF. The CDR3 DNA sequence: TGTGCCAGCAGCTTATCCACCTCGACGGCACAAGAGACCCAGTACTTC. The chain uses TRBV7-9 and TRBJ2-5; D unresolved. The germline V gene encodes CDR1 SEHNR and CDR2 FQNEAQ (reference sequence). With 2 bases removed from V and 2 bases from J, the gap between germline ends came to 15 bases. This CDR3 is built from 16 residues.

The J gene is TRBJ2-1, the V gene TRBV4-3; 9 positions match TRBD2. With 0 bases clipped from V and 4 bases from J, the junction kept 7 bases outside the gene matches. The CDR3 covers 17 residues. In germline, CDR1 is LGHNA, CDR2 YSLEER. The CDR3 region has the DNA TGCGCCAGCAGCCAAGATCAGGGCGGGGGGGTATACAATGAGCAGTTCTTC. This translates into CASSQDQGGGVYNEQFF.